The source of this T cell receptor (beta chain) is a study of cytomegalovirus exposure and HLA in healthy donors. This clone was seen a handful of times. The primer mix had 60 Vbeta and 13 Jbeta primers. Measured with immunoSEQ multiplex PCR; TCRdb has only the in-frame clones, and not every one. The profile covers a few hundred thousand clones, with approximately 70% appearing a single time and 1.8% taken by the ten largest. The length of the CDR3 is 15 residues. With 5 bases clipped from V and 4 bases from J, the junction kept 8 bases outside the gene matches. Germline values: CDR1 SGHAT, CDR2 FQNNGV.

The clonotype originates from a woman in her 30s in good health and CMV-seronegative. What was sequenced was PBMCs. The chain couples TRBV11-2 to TRBJ2-1, with 7 bases lining up with TRBD2. The CDR3 spells CASSPPSGLYNEQFF. The CDR3 region has the DNA TGTGCCAGCAGCCCCCCTAGCGGATTATACAATGAGCAGTTCTTC.